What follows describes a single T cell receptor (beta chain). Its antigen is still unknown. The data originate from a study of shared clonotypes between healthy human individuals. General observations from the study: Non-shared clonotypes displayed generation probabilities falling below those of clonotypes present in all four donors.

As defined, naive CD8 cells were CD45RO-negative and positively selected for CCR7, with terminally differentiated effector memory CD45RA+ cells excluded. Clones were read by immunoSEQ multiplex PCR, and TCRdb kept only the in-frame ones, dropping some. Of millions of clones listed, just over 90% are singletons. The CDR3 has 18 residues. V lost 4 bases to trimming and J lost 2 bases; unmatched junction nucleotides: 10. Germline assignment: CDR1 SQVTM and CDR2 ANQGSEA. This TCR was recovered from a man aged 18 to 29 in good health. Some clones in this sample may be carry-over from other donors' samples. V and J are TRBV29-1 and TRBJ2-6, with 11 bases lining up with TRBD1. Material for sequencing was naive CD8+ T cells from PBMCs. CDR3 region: CSVGLPGQGATGANVLTF. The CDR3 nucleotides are TGCAGCGTTGGATTGCCCGGACAGGGGGCGACTGGGGCCAACGTCCTGACTTTC.